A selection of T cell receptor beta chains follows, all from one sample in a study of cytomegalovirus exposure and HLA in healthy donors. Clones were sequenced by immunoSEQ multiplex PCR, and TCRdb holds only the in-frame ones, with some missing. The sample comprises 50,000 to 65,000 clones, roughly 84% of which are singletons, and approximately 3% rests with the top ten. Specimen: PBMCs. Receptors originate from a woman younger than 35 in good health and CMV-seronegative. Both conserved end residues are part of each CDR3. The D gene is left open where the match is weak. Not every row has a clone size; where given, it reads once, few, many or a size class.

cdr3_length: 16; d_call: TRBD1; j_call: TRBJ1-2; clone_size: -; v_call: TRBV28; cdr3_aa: CASSISGQGTKDGYTF; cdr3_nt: TGTGCCAGCAGTATTTCGGGACAGGGGACGAAGGATGGCTACACCTTC
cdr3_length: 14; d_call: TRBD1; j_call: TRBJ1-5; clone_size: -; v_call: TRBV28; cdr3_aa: CASSMDRGNQPQHF; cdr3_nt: TGTGCCAGCAGTATGGACAGGGGCAATCAGCCCCAGCATTTT
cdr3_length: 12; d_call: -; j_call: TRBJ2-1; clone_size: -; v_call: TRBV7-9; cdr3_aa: CASDNSEDKQFF; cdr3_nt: TGTGCCAGCGACAATAGCGAGGATAAGCAGTTCTTC
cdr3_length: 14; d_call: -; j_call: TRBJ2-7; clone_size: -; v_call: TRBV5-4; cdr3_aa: CASSFRGSPGEQYF; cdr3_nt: TGTGCCAGCAGCTTTCGCGGAAGTCCGGGGGAGCAGTACTTC
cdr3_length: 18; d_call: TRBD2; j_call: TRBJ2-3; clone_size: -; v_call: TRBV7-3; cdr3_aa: CASSPGTSGSGGTDTQYF; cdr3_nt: TGTGCCAGCAGCCCCGGGACTAGCGGGTCGGGCGGCACAGATACGCAGTATTTT
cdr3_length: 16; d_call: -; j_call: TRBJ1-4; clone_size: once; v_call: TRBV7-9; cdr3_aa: CASSPTLTGLNEKLFF; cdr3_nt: TGTGCCAGCAGCCCCACCCTCACAGGGTTAAATGAAAAACTGTTTTTT
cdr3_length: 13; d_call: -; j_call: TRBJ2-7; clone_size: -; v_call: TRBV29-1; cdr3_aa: CSVEAVQGSEQYF; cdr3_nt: TGCAGCGTTGAAGCCGTACAGGGTAGCGAGCAGTACTTC
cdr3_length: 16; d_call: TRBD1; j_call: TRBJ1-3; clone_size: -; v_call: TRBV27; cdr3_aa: CASSPRQGRSGNTIYF; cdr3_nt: TGTGCCAGCAGTCCCAGACAGGGTCGCTCTGGAAACACCATATATTTT
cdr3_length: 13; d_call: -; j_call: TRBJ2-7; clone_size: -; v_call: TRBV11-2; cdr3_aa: CASSLDVVNEQYF; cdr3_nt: TGTGCCAGCAGCTTAGATGTTGTTAACGAGCAGTACTTC
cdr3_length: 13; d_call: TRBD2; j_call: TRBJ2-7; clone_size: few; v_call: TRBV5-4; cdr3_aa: CASSRTSSYEQYF; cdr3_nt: TGTGCCAGCAGCCGGACTAGCTCCTACGAGCAGTACTTC
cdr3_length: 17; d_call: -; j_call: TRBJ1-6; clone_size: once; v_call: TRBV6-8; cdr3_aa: CASSCPRGSSYNSPLHF; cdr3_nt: TGTGCCAGCAGTTGTCCGAGAGGTAGCTCCTATAATTCACCCCTCCACTTT
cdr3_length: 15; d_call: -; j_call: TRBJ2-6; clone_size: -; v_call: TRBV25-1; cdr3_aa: CASSGAEAGANVLTF; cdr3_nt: TGTGCCAGCAGCGGAGCTGAAGCTGGGGCCAACGTCCTGACTTTC
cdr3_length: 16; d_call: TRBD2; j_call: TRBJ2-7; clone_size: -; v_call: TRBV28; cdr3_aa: CASSGLAGGELGEQYF; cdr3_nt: TGTGCCAGCAGTGGACTAGCGGGAGGGGAACTGGGTGAGCAGTACTTC
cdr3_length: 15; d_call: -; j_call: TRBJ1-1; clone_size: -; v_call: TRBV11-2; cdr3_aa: CASSLVHIGQPEAFF; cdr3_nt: TGTGCCAGCAGCCTCGTTCATATCGGACAGCCTGAAGCTTTCTTT
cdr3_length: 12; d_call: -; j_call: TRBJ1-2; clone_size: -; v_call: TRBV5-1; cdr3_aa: CASSKTSYGYTF; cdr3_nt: TGCGCCAGCAGCAAAACGAGCTATGGCTACACCTTC
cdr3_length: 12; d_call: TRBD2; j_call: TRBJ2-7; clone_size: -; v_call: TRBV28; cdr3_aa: CASGGRAHEQYF; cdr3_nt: TGTGCCAGCGGCGGGAGGGCCCACGAGCAGTACTTC
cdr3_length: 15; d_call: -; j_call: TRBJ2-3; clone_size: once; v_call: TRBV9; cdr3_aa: CASSVSQRGTDTQYF; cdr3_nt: TGTGCCAGCAGCGTAAGCCAGCGGGGCACAGATACGCAGTATTTT
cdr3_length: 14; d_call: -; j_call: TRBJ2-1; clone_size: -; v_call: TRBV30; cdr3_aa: CAWSDRGSGGEQFF; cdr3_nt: TGTGCCTGGAGTGACAGGGGTAGCGGCGGTGAGCAGTTCTTC
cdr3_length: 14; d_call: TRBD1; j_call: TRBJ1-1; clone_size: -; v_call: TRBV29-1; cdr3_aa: CSGERTGGSTEAFF; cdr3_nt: TGCAGCGGTGAGCGTACAGGGGGTAGCACTGAAGCTTTCTTT
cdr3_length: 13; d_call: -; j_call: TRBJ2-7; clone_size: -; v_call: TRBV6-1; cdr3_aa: CASRESGSYEQYF; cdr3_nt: TGTGCCAGCAGAGAGTCAGGGTCCTACGAGCAGTACTTC
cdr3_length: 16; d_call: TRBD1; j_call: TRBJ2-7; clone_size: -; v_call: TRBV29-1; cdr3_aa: CSVEGETGGDSYEQYF; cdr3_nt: TGCAGCGTTGAAGGCGAAACAGGGGGCGATTCCTACGAGCAGTACTTC
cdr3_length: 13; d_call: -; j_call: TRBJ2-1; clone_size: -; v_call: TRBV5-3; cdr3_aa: CAITFNRGNEQFF; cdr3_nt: TGTGCCATCACATTTAACCGAGGGAATGAGCAGTTCTTC
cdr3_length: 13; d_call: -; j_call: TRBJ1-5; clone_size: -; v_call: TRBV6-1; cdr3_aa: CATPGGNNQPQHF; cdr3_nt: TGTGCCACCCCGGGGGGGAACAATCAGCCCCAGCATTTT
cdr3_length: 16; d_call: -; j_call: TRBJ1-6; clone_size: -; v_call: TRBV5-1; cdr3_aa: CASSLALRGRGSPLHF; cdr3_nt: TGCGCCAGCAGCTTGGCCCTGCGCGGACGGGGGTCACCCCTCCACTTT
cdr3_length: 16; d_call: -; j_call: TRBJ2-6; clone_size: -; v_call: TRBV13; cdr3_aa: CASSPGQFSGANGLIF; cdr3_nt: TGTGCCAGCAGCCCCGGGCAGTTCTCTGGGGCCAACGGCCTGATTTTC
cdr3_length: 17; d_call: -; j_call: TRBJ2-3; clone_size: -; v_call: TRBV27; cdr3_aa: CASSPRLVTGDTDTQYF; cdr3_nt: TGTGCCAGCAGTCCACGTTTGGTAACGGGGGACACAGATACGCAGTATTTT
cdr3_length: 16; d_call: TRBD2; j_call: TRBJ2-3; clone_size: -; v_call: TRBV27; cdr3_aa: CASSARLAGSADTQYF; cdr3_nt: TGTGCCAGCAGTGCCCGACTAGCGGGAAGTGCAGATACGCAGTATTTT
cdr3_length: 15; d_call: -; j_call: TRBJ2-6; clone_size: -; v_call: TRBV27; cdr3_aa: CASSLLASGANGLTF; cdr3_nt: TGTGCCAGCAGTTTATTGGCCTCTGGGGCCAACGGCCTGACTTTC
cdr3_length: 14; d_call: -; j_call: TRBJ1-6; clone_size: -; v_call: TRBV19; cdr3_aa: CASVGGANNSPLHF; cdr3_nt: TGTGCCAGCGTGGGGGGGGCAAATAATTCACCCCTCCACTTT
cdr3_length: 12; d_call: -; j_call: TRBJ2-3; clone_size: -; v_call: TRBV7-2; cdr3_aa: CASSRPSGTQYF; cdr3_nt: TGTGCCAGCAGCCGTCCATCCGGTACGCAGTATTTT
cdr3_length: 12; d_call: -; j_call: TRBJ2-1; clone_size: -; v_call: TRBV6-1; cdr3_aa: CASSEPQIEQFF; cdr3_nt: TGTGCCAGCAGTGAACCCCAGATTGAGCAGTTCTTC
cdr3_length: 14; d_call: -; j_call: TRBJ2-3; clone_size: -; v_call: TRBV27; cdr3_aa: CASSNTGNTDTQYF; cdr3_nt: TGTGCCAGCAGTAACACGGGAAACACAGATACGCAGTATTTT
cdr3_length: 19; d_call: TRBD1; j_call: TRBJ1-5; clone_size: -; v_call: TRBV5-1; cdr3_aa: CASSPRDRERIHSNQPQHF; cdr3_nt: TGCGCCAGCAGCCCCCGGGACAGGGAACGAATTCATAGCAATCAGCCCCAGCATTTT
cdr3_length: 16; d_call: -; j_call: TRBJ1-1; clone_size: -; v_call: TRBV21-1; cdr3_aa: CASSKCAVAGSSEAFF; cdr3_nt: TGTGCCAGCAGCAAATGCGCCGTGGCGGGGTCCTCTGAAGCTTTCTTT
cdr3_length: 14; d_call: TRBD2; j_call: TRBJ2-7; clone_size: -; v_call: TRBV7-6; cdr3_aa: CASSISGPAQEQYF; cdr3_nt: TGTGCCAGCAGCATTAGCGGGCCGGCGCAAGAGCAGTACTTC
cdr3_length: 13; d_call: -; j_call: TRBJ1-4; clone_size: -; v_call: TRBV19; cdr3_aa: CASSIEIQKPLFF; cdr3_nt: TGTGCCAGTAGTATAGAAATACAGAAACCGCTGTTTTTT
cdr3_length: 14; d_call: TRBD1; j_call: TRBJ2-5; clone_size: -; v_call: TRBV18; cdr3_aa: CASSPETGQETQYF; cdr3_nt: TGTGCCAGCTCACCAGAGACAGGGCAAGAGACCCAGTACTTC
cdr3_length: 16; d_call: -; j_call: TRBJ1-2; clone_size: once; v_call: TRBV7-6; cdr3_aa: CASSLARGAEGHGYTF; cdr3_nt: TGTGCCAGCAGCTTAGCCCGAGGAGCCGAGGGTCATGGCTACACCTTC
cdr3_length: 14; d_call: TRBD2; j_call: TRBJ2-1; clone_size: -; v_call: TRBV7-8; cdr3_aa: CASSFATSWNEQFF; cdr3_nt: TGTGCCAGCAGCTTCGCGACTAGCTGGAATGAGCAGTTCTTC
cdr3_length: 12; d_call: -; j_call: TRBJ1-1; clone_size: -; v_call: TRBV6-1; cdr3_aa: CASSRLGAEAFF; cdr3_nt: TGTGCCAGCAGTCGACTCGGCGCTGAAGCTTTCTTT
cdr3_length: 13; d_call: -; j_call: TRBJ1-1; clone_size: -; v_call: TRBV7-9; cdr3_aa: CASSLSAAREAFF; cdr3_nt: TGTGCCAGCAGCTTAAGTGCGGCCCGTGAAGCTTTCTTT
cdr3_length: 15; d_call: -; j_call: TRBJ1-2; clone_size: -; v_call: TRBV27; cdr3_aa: CASRLKGPANYGYTF; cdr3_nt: TGTGCCAGCAGGTTGAAGGGGCCAGCTAACTATGGCTACACCTTC
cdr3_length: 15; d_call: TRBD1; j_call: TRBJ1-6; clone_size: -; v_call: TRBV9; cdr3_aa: CASSAEQGAGSPLHF; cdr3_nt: TGTGCCAGCAGCGCGGAACAGGGGGCTGGTTCACCCCTCCACTTT
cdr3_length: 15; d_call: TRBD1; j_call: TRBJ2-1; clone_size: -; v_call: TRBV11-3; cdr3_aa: CASSRDRGSYNEQFF; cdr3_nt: TGTGCCAGCAGCCGAGACAGGGGTTCCTACAATGAGCAGTTCTTC
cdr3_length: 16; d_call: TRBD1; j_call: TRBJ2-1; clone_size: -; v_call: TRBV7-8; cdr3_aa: CASSLETGGTYNEQFF; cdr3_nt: TGTGCCAGCAGCTTAGAGACAGGGGGGACCTACAATGAGCAGTTCTTC